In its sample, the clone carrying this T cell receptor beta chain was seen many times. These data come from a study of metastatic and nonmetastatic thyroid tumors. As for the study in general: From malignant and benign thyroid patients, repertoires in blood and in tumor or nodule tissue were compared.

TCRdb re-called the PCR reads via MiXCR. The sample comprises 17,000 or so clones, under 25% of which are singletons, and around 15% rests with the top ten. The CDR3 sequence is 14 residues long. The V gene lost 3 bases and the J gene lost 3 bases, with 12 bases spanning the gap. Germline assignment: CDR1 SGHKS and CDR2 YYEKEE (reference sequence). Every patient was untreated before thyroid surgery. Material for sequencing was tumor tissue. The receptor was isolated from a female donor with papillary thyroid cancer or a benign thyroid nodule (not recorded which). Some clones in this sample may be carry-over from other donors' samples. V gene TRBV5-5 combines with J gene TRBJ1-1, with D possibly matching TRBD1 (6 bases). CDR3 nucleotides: TGTGCCAGCAGCTCCGGGACACTGGACACTGAAGCTTTCTTT. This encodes CASSSGTLDTEAFF.